Listed below are T cell receptor beta chains from one sample, sequenced in a study of cytomegalovirus exposure and HLA in healthy donors. The protocol was immunoSEQ multiplex PCR, while the TCRdb copy is restricted to in-frame clones and leaves out a portion. There are around 94,000 clones in the sample; over 65% occur only once, and 3% to 4% lies in the top ten. The sequenced material came from PBMCs. These receptors came from a man younger than 40 in good health and CMV-seronegative. Each CDR3 is given with its conserved first and last residue. D genes are given only for firm matches. The size field is filled for only some rows; it gives once, few, many or a size class.

V gene	D gene	J gene	clone size	CDR3 DNA	CDR3 protein
TRBV6-1	TRBD2	TRBJ2-7	NA	TGTGCCAGCAGTGAATGGGACTACCCTTCCGAGCAGTACTTC	CASSEWDYPSEQYF
TRBV2	NA	TRBJ1-1	NA	TGTGCCAGCAGTACAACCAACACTGAAGCTTTCTTT	CASSTTNTEAFF
TRBV12-5	NA	TRBJ1-2	NA	TGTGCTAGTGGTTTGATTAATGGCTACACCTTC	CASGLINGYTF
TRBV29-1	NA	TRBJ2-4	NA	TGCAGCGTTATACAGGACGTGTGGGCCAAAAACATTCAGTACTTC	CSVIQDVWAKNIQYF
TRBV7-7	NA	TRBJ2-3	once	TGTGCTAGCAGCTTATCCCCCCTAGCAGATACGCAGTATTTT	CASSLSPLADTQYF
TRBV6-6	TRBD1	TRBJ2-1	once	TGTGCCAGCAGTTACCCAGGACAGGGAACCAATGAGCAGTTCTTC	CASSYPGQGTNEQFF
TRBV9	TRBD2	TRBJ2-5	few	TGTGCCAGCAGCGTAGGGACTAGACAAGAGACCCAGTACTTC	CASSVGTRQETQYF
TRBV5-4	NA	TRBJ2-6	few	TGTGCCAGCAGCAACGCGAGGGATGGTGGGGCCAACGTCCTGACTTTC	CASSNARDGGANVLTF
TRBV28	NA	TRBJ1-2	NA	TGTGCCAGCAGTTTAGAGGTTGGCTACACCTTC	CASSLEVGYTF
TRBV28	TRBD2	TRBJ2-2	few	TGTGCCAGCAGTTTAGGGTTTGGACTAGCGTTCATCGCGAACACCGGGGAGCTGTTTTTT	CASSLGFGLAFIANTGELFF
TRBV9	TRBD1	TRBJ1-2	NA	TGTGCCAGCAGCGTAGACCCGACAGGGGGCAGGGGTGGCTACACCTTC	CASSVDPTGGRGGYTF
TRBV6-6	NA	TRBJ2-1	NA	TGTGCCAGCAGTCCCGGGACCTACAATGAGCAGTTCTTC	CASSPGTYNEQFF
TRBV5-4	TRBD2	TRBJ2-7	NA	TGTGCCAGCAGCCATCTTAGCGGGAGGAACTACGAGCAGTACTTC	CASSHLSGRNYEQYF
TRBV4-1	TRBD2	TRBJ2-7	NA	TGCGCCAGCAGCTTCCCCGGGACTAGCGGCTCCTACGAGCAGTACTTC	CASSFPGTSGSYEQYF
TRBV1	NA	TRBJ2-7	NA	TGCACCAGCAGCCAAGCCAAGGTAGGGAGGGCCGTAGACGAGCAGTACTTC	CTSSQAKVGRAVDEQYF
TRBV15	NA	TRBJ1-5	NA	TGTGCCACCAGCAGAGATAGGGTCGGCAGGGGTAATCAGCCCCAGCATTTT	CATSRDRVGRGNQPQHF
TRBV7-9	TRBD1	TRBJ1-2	few	TGTGCCAGCAGCCTAGGACAGGACCTCATCTATGGCTACACCTTC	CASSLGQDLIYGYTF
TRBV10-3	TRBD2	TRBJ2-1	NA	TGTGCCATCGGACTAGCGGGAACCGATGAGCAGTTCTTC	CAIGLAGTDEQFF
TRBV11-2	TRBD2	TRBJ2-5	NA	TGTGCCAGCAGTTCGGGACTAGCGGGAAACTACTGGGAAGAGACCCAGTACTTC	CASSSGLAGNYWEETQYF
TRBV28	TRBD1	TRBJ1-2	NA	TGTGCCAGCAGGACTTCCGGGACAGGGGGTCGGGATGGCTACACCTTC	CASRTSGTGGRDGYTF
TRBV6-1	TRBD1	TRBJ1-4	NA	TGTGCCAGCAGTGAATCTTCCGGGACAGGGGCTGAAAAACTGTTTTTT	CASSESSGTGAEKLFF
TRBV7-3	NA	TRBJ2-7	NA	TGTGCCAGCAGCAATACAGGGTTCAACGAGCAGTACTTC	CASSNTGFNEQYF
TRBV15	TRBD1	TRBJ1-4	NA	TGTGCCACCAGCAGAAAAAGAACAGGGGGACCTGAAAAACTGTTTTTT	CATSRKRTGGPEKLFF
TRBV11-3	NA	TRBJ2-1	few	TGTGCCAGCAGCTTAGGACTATCTACCTACAATGAGCAGTTCTTC	CASSLGLSTYNEQFF
TRBV5-6	TRBD2	TRBJ2-5	NA	TGTGCCAGCAGCCGACTAGCGGGAGACCCCACCCAGTACTTC	CASSRLAGDPTQYF
TRBV12-5	NA	TRBJ1-5	NA	TGTGCTAGACTAGGACCCTCGGGGCCCCAGCATTTT	CARLGPSGPQHF
TRBV6-1	NA	TRBJ2-1	NA	TGTGCCAGCAGTGAAGGGACAGCCTCCTACAATGAGCAGTTCTTC	CASSEGTASYNEQFF
TRBV20-1	TRBD1	TRBJ1-2	few	TGCAGTGCTTCAGACAGGGTTGGCTACACCTTC	CSASDRVGYTF
TRBV30	TRBD1	TRBJ1-2	few	TGTGCCTGGAGGGGACAGACTAGTTTGTATGGCTACACCTTC	CAWRGQTSLYGYTF
TRBV7-2	TRBD1	TRBJ1-2	few	TGTGCCAGCAGCTTTCTGGGGACAGGGGTTGGCTACACCTTC	CASSFLGTGVGYTF
TRBV14	NA	TRBJ2-1	NA	TGTGCCAGCAGCCGGGGAGTGAACTCCTACAATGAGCAGTTCTTC	CASSRGVNSYNEQFF
TRBV2	TRBD1	TRBJ2-5	NA	TGTGCCAGCAGTGCAGAGGACAGGGGGTCGGGAGAGACCCAGTACTTC	CASSAEDRGSGETQYF
TRBV29-1	TRBD1	TRBJ2-1	NA	TGCAGCGCCTCAACCGGGACAGGGGGCTATGAGCAGTTCTTC	CSASTGTGGYEQFF
TRBV9	TRBD2	TRBJ2-2	NA	TGTGCCTGCAGCGTTAGCGGGGGGGCCGCCGGGGAGCTGTTTTTT	CACSVSGGAAGELFF
TRBV6-4	NA	TRBJ2-3	NA	TGTGCCAGCAGCCCCAAACCGGGTACAGATACGCAGTATTTT	CASSPKPGTDTQYF
TRBV19	TRBD1	TRBJ1-6	NA	TGTGCCAGTAGTGCAACTACCGGGACAGGGGATTCACCCCTCCACTTT	CASSATTGTGDSPLHF